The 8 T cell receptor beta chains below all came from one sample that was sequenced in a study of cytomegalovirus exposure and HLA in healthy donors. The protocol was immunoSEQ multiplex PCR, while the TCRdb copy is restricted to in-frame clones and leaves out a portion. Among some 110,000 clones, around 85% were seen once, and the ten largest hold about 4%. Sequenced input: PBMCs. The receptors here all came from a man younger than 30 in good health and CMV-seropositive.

Here the CDR3 reads CASSLRRGRSHEQYF. CDR3 DNA: TGCGCCAGCAGCCTGCGGAGGGGGCGTTCTCACGAGCAGTACTTC. The genes are TRBV5-1 and TRBJ2-7; perhaps TRBD1 as D (7 bases). Germline V gene sequence: CDR1 SGHRS, CDR2 YFSETQ. The CDR3 length is 15 residues. V lost 4 bases and J 5 bases, leaving 19 bases between the germline ends.

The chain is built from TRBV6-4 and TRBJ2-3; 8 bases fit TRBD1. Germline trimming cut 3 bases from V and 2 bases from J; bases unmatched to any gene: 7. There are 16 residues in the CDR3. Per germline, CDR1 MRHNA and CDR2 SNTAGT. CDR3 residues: CASSEGQATHTDTQYF. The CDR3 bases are TGTGCCAGCAGTGAGGGACAGGCTACCCACACAGATACGCAGTATTTT.

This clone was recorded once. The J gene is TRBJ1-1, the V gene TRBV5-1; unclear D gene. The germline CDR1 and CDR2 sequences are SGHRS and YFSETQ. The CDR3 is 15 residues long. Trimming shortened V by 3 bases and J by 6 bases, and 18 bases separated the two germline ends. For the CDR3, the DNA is TGCGCCAGCAGCTCTAGACCCATACGGGAGGCTGAAGCTTTCTTT. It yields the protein CASSSRPIREAEAFF.

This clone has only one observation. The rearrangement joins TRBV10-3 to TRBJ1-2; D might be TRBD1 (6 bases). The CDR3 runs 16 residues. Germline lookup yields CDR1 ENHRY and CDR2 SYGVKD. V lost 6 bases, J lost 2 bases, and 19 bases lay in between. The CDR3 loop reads CAIRGTGGLINYGYTF. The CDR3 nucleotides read TGTGCCATCAGAGGAACGGGGGGGCTCATCAACTATGGCTACACCTTC.

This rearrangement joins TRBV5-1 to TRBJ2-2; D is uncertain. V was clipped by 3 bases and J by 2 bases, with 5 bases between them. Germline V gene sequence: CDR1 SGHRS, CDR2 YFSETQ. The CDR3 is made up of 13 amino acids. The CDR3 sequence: CASSSGNTGELFF. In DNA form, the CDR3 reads TGCGCCAGCAGCTCCGGTAACACCGGGGAGCTGTTTTTT.

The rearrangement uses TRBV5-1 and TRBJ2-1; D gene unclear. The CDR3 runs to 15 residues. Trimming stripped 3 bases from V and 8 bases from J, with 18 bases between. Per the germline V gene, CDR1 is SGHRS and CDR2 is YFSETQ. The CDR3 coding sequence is TGCGCCAGCAGCTCTCAACCGACTGCCGAGGATGAGCAGTTCTTC. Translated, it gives CASSSQPTAEDEQFF.

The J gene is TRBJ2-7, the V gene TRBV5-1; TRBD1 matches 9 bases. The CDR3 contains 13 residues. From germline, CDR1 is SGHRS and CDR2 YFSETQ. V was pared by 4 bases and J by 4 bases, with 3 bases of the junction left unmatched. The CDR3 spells CASSRDREYEQYF. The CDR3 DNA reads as TGCGCCAGCAGCCGGGACAGGGAATACGAGCAGTACTTC.

CDR3 coding DNA: TGTGCCAGCTCCCCTGAGGGGAGGGGGACCGGGGAGCTGTTTTTT. Translation: CASSPEGRGTGELFF. The V gene is TRBV25-1, the J gene TRBJ2-2, with a weak D call TRBD2 (7 bases). The V gene lost 8 bases and the J gene lost 5 bases, with 18 bases spanning the gap. In germline, CDR1 is MGHDK, CDR2 SYGVNS. The CDR3 extends over 15 amino acids.